What follows are 28 T cell receptor beta chains derived from one specimen sequenced in a study of T-cell memory formation after mild COVID-19. MiXCR, applied by TCRdb to the 5' RACE reads, yields one record per CDR3 protein. The sample holds 250,000 to 350,000 distinct CDR3 sequences; around 15% are singletons and the top ten take roughly 23%. The sequencing sample was made of PBMCs or a T cell subset sorted from them (not recorded which). The receptor source for this set is a man aged 18 to 30 who had mild COVID-19 (a few samples of this study predate the infection). Cell type and time point are not known.

This clonotype was counted between two and nine times. A junction boundary mismatches the germline segment, possibly from a read error. This chain uses TRBV11-2 with TRBJ2-7; D gene uncertain. Germline CDR1 and CDR2: SGHAT and FQNNGV. This CDR3 region has 11 residues. The DNA of the CDR3 is TGTGCCAGCAGCTACCTCAGTGTTCAGGACTTC. Protein: CASSYLSVQDF.

Many counts were recorded for this clonotype. The chain employs TRBV7-9 and TRBJ2-3, with 7 bases matching TRBD2. From germline, CDR1 is SEHNR and CDR2 FQNEAQ (reference sequence). Unmatched junction bases numbered 7, after V lost 5 bases and J lost 5 bases. This CDR3 has 14 amino acids. As DNA, the CDR3 is TGTGCCAGCAGCCCCGGACTAGAGGGAGATACGCAGTATTTT. Residues: CASSPGLEGDTQYF.

This clonotype was counted only a few times. The chain combines TRBV12-3 or TRBV12-4 with TRBJ2-7; 13 bases are shared with TRBD2. V lost 5 bases, J lost 8 bases, and 9 bases stayed unmatched. The CDR3 runs to 15 residues. In DNA form, the CDR3 reads TGTGCCAGCAGTCCCCGGACTAGCGGGAGTTTCAAGCAGTACTTC. This gives the protein CASSPRTSGSFKQYF.

The chain employs TRBV5-1 and TRBJ2-5; the match to TRBD2 covers 8 bases. The CDR3 is made up of 16 amino acids. The V gene's germline CDR1 is SGHRS and CDR2 YFSETQ. Unmatched junction bases numbered 8, after V lost 2 bases and J lost 2 bases. The CDR3 region has the DNA TGCGCCAGCAGCTTATGGACTAGCAGGGTTCAAGAGACCCAGTACTTC. Its translation: CASSLWTSRVQETQYF.

This clonotype was counted a few times. The CDR3 reads CASSQGMWGNTIYF. CDR3 in DNA: TGTGCCAGCAGCCAGGGCATGTGGGGAAACACCATATATTTT. The chain is built from TRBV7-2 and TRBJ1-3; D may be TRBD1 (5 bases). CDR3 length: 14 amino acids. Trimming left V 5 bases short and J 4 bases short, with 12 bases between. Germline loops: CDR1 SGHTA, CDR2 FQGNSA.

This clonotype has ten or more counts. This rearrangement joins TRBV5-1 to TRBJ1-2; D uncertain. V gave up 1 base and J gave up 0 bases, with 10 bases separating them. This CDR3 comprises 15 residues. Germline assignment: CDR1 SGHRS and CDR2 YFSETQ. The CDR3 loop is CASSLFHSANYGYTF. DNA of the CDR3: TGCGCCAGCAGCTTGTTCCACTCAGCTAACTATGGCTACACCTTC.

The J gene is TRBJ2-7, the V gene TRBV4-1; 14 positions agree with TRBD2. The trim removed 2 bases at V and 9 bases at J, leaving 3 bases unmatched. Germline V CDR1 and CDR2: MGHRA, YSYEKL. This CDR3 is 14 amino acids long. The CDR3 sequence is CASSQPGLAGAQYV. CDR3 nucleotides: TGCGCCAGCAGCCAACCGGGACTAGCGGGGGCGCAGTACGTC.

As to this clonotype: An end of the junction does not agree with germline; a read error may underlie this. The J gene is TRBJ1-3, the V gene TRBV5-1, with TRBD1 as a possible D gene (6 bases). CDR3 length: 16 residues. CDR1 and CDR2 from the germline V gene are SGHRS and YFSETQ. The CDR3 here is CASSLEGGIAGNTIYF. The CDR3 region has the DNA TGCGCCAGTAGCTTGGAGGGGGGAATCGCTGGAAACACCATATATTTT. Full variable domain (rest looked up from reference TRBV5-1 and TRBJ1-3): KAGVTQTPRYLIKTRGQQVTLSCSPISGHRSVSWYQQTPGQGLQFLFEYFSETQRNKGNFPGRFSGRQFSNSRSEMNVSTLELGDSALYLCASSLEGGIAGNTIYFGEGSWLTVV.

This chain links TRBV18 with TRBJ1-3; D remains unclear. The CDR3 is 15 residues long. CDR1 is KGHSH, CDR2 LQKENI, per germline. V was cut by 2 bases and J by 0 bases, with 8 bases left in between. The CDR3 sequence is CASSPAGTSGNTIYF. CDR3 sequence (DNA): TGTGCCAGCTCACCAGCAGGAACCTCTGGAAACACCATATATTTT.

This clonotype has more than one count but fewer than ten. This chain joins TRBV10-3 and TRBJ2-5, with D maybe TRBD2 (5 bases). This CDR3 has 15 amino acids. Germline CDR1 reads ENHRY; CDR2 reads SYGVKD. The ends were cut back, 0 bases at V and 4 bases at J, with 12 bases in the middle. Here the CDR3 reads CAISESRASGETQYF. The CDR3 nucleotides read TGTGCCATCAGTGAGTCGCGGGCCTCCGGAGAGACCCAGTACTTC.

Note on this clonotype: This could be a read error, since a much larger clone is one nucleotide away. The chain carries TRBV20-1 and TRBJ2-1, with D perhaps TRBD1 (6 bases). The CDR3 runs to 16 residues. Germline V gene data show CDR1 as DFQATT and CDR2 as SNEGSKA (reference sequence). Trimming removed 0 bases at V and 7 bases at J, with 19 bases between. DNA for the CDR3: TGCAGTGCTAGAGATTCTGCAGGGGTCCGGGGAAATGAGCAGTTCTTC. It translates to CSARDSAGVRGNEQFF.

Note on this clonotype: One end of the junction is discordant with germline, which a read error may explain. This rearrangement joins TRBV7-7 to TRBJ2-2, with TRBD2 matching 8 bases. Per the germline V gene, CDR1 is SSHAT and CDR2 is FNYEAQ (reference sequence). CDR3 length: 17 amino acids. The CDR3 here is CASSLRAGGGDTGELFF. CDR3 DNA sequence: TGTGCTAGCAGCTTACGGGCCGGGGGGGGTGACACCGGGGAGCTGTTTTTT.

The table lists this clonotype with many counts. This chain uses TRBV7-9 with TRBJ1-1; 8 positions match TRBD1. The CDR3 runs to 14 residues. Trimming cost V 6 bases and J 0 bases; bases outside gene matches: 3. The germline CDR1 and CDR2 sequences are SEHNR and FQNEAQ (reference sequence). CDR3 in DNA: TGTGCCAGCAGGGGACAGGTTGTGAACACTGAAGCTTTCTTT. Translating it yields CASRGQVVNTEAFF.

The chain has TRBV20-1 and TRBJ2-5; 9 positions agree with TRBD2. V trimming: 3 bases; J trimming: 4 bases; junction bases outside the gene matches: 12. Looked up from germline, CDR1 is DFQATT and CDR2 is SNEGSKA (reference sequence). CDR3 size: 16 residues. CDR3 bases: TGCAGTGCTAGTCGCTCTAGCGGGGTCAAGCGAGAGACCCAGTACTTC. It translates to CSASRSSGVKRETQYF.

The V and J genes are TRBV7-9 and TRBJ2-1; 8 bases are a match to TRBD1. The V segment lost 3 bases and the J segment 9 bases; nucleotides outside the gene matches: 10. This CDR3 is 15 amino acids long. Germline loops: CDR1 SEHNR, CDR2 FQNEAQ (reference sequence). The DNA of the CDR3 is TGTGCCAGCAGCTTCAGGACAGGGAGGATCGTTGAGCAGTTCTTC. As protein: CASSFRTGRIVEQFF.

This chain uses TRBV9 with TRBJ2-2; 10 bases fit TRBD1. Trimming cost V 5 bases and J 6 bases; bases outside gene matches: 10. This CDR3 contains 16 residues. Germline CDR1 is SGDLS and CDR2 is YYNGEE. The CDR3 DNA sequence: TGTGCCAGCAGTGCAAGACAGGGGGCGTCTCCCGGGGAGCTGTTTTTT. The encoded protein is CASSARQGASPGELFF.

As regards this clonotype: One end of the junction is discordant with germline, which a read error may explain. This chain links TRBV7-2 with TRBJ2-1; weak D call: TRBD1 (5 bases). There are 14 residues in the CDR3. In germline, CDR1 is SGHTA, CDR2 FQGNSA. CDR3 protein: CASSPVDTYNAQFF. Written as DNA, the CDR3 is TGTGCCAGCAGCCCCGTGGACACTTACAATGCGCAGTTCTTC.

At least ten counts were recorded for this clonotype. CDR3 in DNA: TGTGCCAGCAGTTTCCCCGGCAATGAGCAGTTCTTC. It is translated as CASSFPGNEQFF. The chain couples TRBV27 to TRBJ2-1; no clear D gene. Germline values: CDR1 MNHEY, CDR2 SMNVEV (reference sequence). The CDR3 has 12 amino acids. V lost 3 bases to trimming and J lost 6 bases, with 6 bases between them.

This clonotype was seen a handful of times. The J gene is TRBJ2-3, the V gene TRBV7-3; the D gene is possibly TRBD2 (7 bases). Trimming pared 5 bases from V and 6 bases from J, leaving 21 bases between. Per the germline V gene, CDR1 is SGHTA and CDR2 is FQGTGA. There are 16 residues in the CDR3. The CDR3 loop reads CASSPSIGRGADTQYF. In DNA, the CDR3 is TGTGCCAGCAGCCCTTCTATTGGGAGGGGGGCGGATACGCAGTATTTT.

This chain uses TRBV20-1 with TRBJ2-5, with 10 bases that match TRBD2. The CDR3 totals 12 residues. Germline V CDR1 and CDR2: DFQATT, SNEGSKA (reference sequence). V trimming: 3 bases; J trimming: 12 bases; junction bases outside the gene matches: 7. The CDR3 DNA follows: TGCAGTGCTAGTGCTAGCGGGGGATCCAAGTACTTC. Protein: CSASASGGSKYF.

This clonotype has ten or more counts. The V and J genes are TRBV5-5 and TRBJ1-5; a weak D match, TRBD1 (5 bases). From germline, CDR1 is SGHKS and CDR2 YYEKEE (reference sequence). V lost 4 bases, J lost 7 bases, and 15 bases lay in between. The CDR3 contains 14 residues. In DNA, the CDR3 is TGTGCCAGCAGCGGGCCAGGGACGGAACAGCCCCAGCATTTT. Amino acid sequence: CASSGPGTEQPQHF.

The chain employs TRBV5-1 and TRBJ1-6; TRBD1 matches at 9 bases. J lost 9 bases, V lost 6 bases, and 7 bases had no gene match. The CDR3 is made up of 14 amino acids. The V gene's germline CDR1 is SGHRS and CDR2 YFSETQ. CDR3 DNA sequence: TGCGCCAGCACCCTCGGACAGGGGAGTTCACCCCTCCACTTT. Protein sequence: CASTLGQGSSPLHF. Supplemented by reference TRBV5-1 and TRBJ1-6, the full variable domain reads KAGVTQTPRYLIKTRGQQVTLSCSPISGHRSVSWYQQTPGQGLQFLFEYFSETQRNKGNFPGRFSGRQFSNSRSEMNVSTLELGDSALYLCASTLGQGSSPLHFGNGTRLTVT.

The chain links TRBV5-1 to TRBJ2-5; maybe TRBD2 (6 bases). The CDR3 totals 14 residues. V lost 3 bases, J lost 4 bases, and 13 bases lay in between. Germline values: CDR1 SGHRS, CDR2 YFSETQ. CDR3 sequence: CASSSGETLETQYF. Here the CDR3 DNA reads TGCGCCAGCAGCTCGGGGGAGACATTAGAGACCCAGTACTTC.

This clonotype came up a few times. The chain's CDR3 is CASSWLASFIGNSPLHF. The CDR3 DNA reads as TGTGCCAGCAGTTGGTTGGCCTCGTTTATCGGTAATTCACCCCTCCACTTT. This rearrangement joins TRBV12-3 or TRBV12-4 to TRBJ1-6, with D unresolved. The V end lost 4 bases, the J end lost 6 bases, and 19 bases lay between the germline ends. The CDR3 sequence is 17 residues long.

This clonotype was counted only a few times. This chain uses TRBV7-9 with TRBJ2-3; no firm D call. Germline-derived CDR1 and CDR2 are SEHNR and FQNEAQ (reference sequence). V gave up 3 bases and J gave up 0 bases, with 10 bases separating them. The CDR3 contains 15 residues. CDR3 region: CASSFPVGSTDTQYF. Here the CDR3 DNA reads TGTGCCAGCAGCTTCCCGGTCGGGAGCACAGATACGCAGTATTTT.

This clonotype was seen a few times. The rearrangement uses TRBV12-3 or TRBV12-4 and TRBJ1-2; D remains ambiguous. The CDR3 contains 14 residues. V lost 3 bases to trimming and J lost 2 bases, with 10 bases between them. For the CDR3, the DNA is TGTGCCAGCAGTTTTAGGTCCGGAAACTATGGCTACACCTTC. Protein product: CASSFRSGNYGYTF.

This clonotype was counted between two and nine times. The chain links TRBV24-1 to TRBJ2-2; 11 nucleotides match TRBD1. J gave up 6 bases and V 7 bases, and 6 bases lay outside the gene matches. The CDR3 totals 15 residues. Germline values: CDR1 KGHDR, CDR2 SFDVKD. The CDR3 bases are TGTGCCACCAGGCATGGGACAGGGGGACCCGGGGAGCTGTTTTTT. Its protein product is CATRHGTGGPGELFF.

This clonotype was detected a few times. The chain has TRBV30 and TRBJ2-6; 8 bases fit TRBD1. Unmatched junction bases numbered 3, after V lost 3 bases and J lost 2 bases. The germline CDR1 and CDR2 sequences are GTSNPN and SVGIG (reference sequence). The CDR3 loop spans 15 amino acids. Written as DNA, the CDR3 is TGTGCCTGGAGCCCGACAGGGGCTGGGGCCAACGTCCTGACTTTC. It specifies CAWSPTGAGANVLTF. Full variable domain (missing parts from reference TRBV30 and TRBJ2-6): SQTIHQWPATLVQPVGSPLSLECTVEGTSNPNLYWYRQAAGRGLQLLFYSVGIGQISSEVPQNLSASRPQDRQFILSSKKLLLSDSGFYLCAWSPTGAGANVLTFGAGSRLTVL.